The entry that follows covers one TCR beta chain sequence. Using immunoSEQ multiplex PCR, the repertoire was profiled, and TCRdb retains in-frame clones only, with some absent. In the table there are several thousand clones, around 78% of which are singletons. CDR1 WNHNN and CDR2 SYGVQD come from the germline V gene (reference sequence). V lost 3 bases and J lost 7, with 13 bases in between. CDR3 length: 15 amino acids. The data stem from a study of tissue T cells after allogeneic stem cell transplantation. Enrolled prospectively were adult allogeneic hematopoietic cell transplant recipients whose graft-versus-host disease was steroid-refractory. All graft-versus-host disease patients had gastrointestinal involvement and received several lines of directed therapy.

This clonotype was sampled from a male patient of 60 years or more with steroid-refractory graft-versus-host disease after an allogeneic stem cell transplant. Some of the T cells might come from the graft donor. The sequences come from esophageal tissue, collected at autopsy. The chain has TRBV10-1 and TRBJ1-6, with D hard to call. CDR3 in DNA: TGCGCCAGCAGTGATGGTCAGAGTATGAATTCACCCCTCCACTTT. This sequence encodes CASSDGQSMNSPLHF.